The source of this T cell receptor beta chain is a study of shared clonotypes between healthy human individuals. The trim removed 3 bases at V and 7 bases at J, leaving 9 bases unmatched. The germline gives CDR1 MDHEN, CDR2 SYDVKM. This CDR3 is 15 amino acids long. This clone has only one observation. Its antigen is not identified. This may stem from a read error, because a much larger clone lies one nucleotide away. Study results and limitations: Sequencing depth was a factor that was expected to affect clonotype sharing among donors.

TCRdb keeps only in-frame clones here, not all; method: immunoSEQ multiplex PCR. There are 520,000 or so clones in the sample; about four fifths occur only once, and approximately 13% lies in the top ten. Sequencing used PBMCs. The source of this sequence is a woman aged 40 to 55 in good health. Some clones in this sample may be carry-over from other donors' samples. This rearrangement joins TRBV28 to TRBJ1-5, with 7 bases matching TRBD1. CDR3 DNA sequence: TGTGCCAGCAGTTTTGGGACAGAGGGGGAACAGCCCCAGCATTTT. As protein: CASSFGTEGEQPQHF.